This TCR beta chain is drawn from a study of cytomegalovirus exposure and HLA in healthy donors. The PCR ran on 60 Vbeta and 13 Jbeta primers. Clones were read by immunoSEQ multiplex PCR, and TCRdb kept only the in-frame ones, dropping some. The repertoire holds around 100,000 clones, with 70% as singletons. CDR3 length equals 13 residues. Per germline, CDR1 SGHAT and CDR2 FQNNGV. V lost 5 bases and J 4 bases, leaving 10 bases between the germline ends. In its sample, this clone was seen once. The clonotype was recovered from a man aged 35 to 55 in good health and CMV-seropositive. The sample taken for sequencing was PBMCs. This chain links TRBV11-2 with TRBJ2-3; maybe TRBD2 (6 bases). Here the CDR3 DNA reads TGTGCCAGCAGCCGGGGGTTGGCAGATACGCAGTATTTT. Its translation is CASSRGLADTQYF.